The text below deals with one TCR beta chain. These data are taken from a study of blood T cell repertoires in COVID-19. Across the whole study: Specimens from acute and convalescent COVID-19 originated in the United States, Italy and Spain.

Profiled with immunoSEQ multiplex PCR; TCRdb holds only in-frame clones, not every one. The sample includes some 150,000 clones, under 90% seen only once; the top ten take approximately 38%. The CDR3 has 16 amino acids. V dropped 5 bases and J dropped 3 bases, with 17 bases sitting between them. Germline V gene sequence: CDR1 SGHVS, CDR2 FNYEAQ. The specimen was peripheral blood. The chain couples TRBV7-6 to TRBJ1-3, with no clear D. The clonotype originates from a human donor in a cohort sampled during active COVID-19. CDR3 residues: CASSQSGPLSGNTIYF. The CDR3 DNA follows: TGTGCCAGCAGCCAATCTGGCCCTTTAAGTGGAAACACCATATATTTT.